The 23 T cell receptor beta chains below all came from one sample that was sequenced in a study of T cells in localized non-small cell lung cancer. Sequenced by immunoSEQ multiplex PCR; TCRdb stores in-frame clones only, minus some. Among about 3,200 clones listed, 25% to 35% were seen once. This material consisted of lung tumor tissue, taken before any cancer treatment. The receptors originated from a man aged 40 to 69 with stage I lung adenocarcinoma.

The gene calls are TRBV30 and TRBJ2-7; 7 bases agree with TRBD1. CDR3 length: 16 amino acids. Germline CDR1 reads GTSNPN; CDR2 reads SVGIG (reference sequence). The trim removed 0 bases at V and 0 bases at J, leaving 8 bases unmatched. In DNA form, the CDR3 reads TGTGCCTGGAGTGTATCTGGGACAGCGAGCTCCTACGAGCAGTACTTC. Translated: CAWSVSGTASSYEQYF.

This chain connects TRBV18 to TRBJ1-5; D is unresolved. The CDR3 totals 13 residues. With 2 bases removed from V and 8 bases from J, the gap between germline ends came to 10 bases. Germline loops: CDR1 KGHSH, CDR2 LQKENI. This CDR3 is CASSPFDIEPQHF. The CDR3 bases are TGTGCCAGCTCACCATTTGATATAGAGCCCCAGCATTTT.

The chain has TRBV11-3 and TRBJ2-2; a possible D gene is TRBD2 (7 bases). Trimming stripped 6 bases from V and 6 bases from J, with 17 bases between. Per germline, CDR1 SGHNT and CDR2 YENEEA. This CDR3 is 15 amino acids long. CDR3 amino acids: CASRTERGGAGELFF. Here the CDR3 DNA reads TGTGCCAGCAGAACCGAAAGGGGGGGAGCCGGGGAGCTGTTTTTT.

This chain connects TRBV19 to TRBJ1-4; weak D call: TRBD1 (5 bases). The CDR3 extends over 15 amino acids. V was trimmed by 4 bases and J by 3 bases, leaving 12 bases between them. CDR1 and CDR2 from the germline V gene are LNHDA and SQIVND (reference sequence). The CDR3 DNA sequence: TGTGCCAGTAGTACCGACAGAATAGCTAATGAAAAACTGTTTTTT. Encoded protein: CASSTDRIANEKLFF.

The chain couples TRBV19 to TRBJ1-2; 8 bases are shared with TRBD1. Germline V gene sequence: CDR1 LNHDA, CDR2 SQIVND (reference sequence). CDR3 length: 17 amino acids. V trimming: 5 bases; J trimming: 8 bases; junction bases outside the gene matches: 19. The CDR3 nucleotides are TGTGCCAGTAGTCCCCGCGGACAGGGATTTTTGGTTGGCGGCTACACCTTC. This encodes CASSPRGQGFLVGGYTF.

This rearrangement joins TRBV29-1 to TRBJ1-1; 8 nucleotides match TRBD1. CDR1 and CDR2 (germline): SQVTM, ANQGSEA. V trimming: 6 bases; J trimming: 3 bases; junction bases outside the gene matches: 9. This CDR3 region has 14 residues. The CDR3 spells CSVRHRGAYTEAFF. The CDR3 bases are TGCAGCGTCAGACACAGGGGGGCGTACACTGAAGCTTTCTTT.

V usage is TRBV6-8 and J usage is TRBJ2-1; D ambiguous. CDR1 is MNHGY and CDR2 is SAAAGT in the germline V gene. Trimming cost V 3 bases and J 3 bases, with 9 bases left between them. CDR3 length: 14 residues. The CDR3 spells CASSYTGDYNEQFF. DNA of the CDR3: TGTGCCAGCAGTTATACGGGCGACTACAATGAGCAGTTCTTC.

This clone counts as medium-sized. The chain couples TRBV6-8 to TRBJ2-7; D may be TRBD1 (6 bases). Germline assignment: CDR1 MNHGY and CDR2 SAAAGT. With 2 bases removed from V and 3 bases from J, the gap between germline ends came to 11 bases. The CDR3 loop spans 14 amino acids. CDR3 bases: TGTGCCAGCAGTTACACAGACAGGAACTACGAGCAGTACTTC. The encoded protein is CASSYTDRNYEQYF.

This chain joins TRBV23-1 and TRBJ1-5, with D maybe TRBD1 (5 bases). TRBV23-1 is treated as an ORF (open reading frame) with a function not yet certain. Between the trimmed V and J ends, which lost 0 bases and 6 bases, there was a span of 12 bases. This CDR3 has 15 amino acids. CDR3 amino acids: CASSQSRGAGQPQHF. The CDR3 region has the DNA TGCGCCAGCAGTCAATCGAGAGGGGCCGGTCAGCCCCAGCATTTT.

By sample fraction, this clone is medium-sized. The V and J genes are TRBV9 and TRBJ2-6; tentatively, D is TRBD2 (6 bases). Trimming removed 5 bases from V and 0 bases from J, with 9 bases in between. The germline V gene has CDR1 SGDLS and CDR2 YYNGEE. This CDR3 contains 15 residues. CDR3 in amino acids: CASRDGSSGANVLTF. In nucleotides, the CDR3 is TGTGCCAGCAGGGACGGGAGCTCTGGGGCCAACGTCCTGACTTTC.

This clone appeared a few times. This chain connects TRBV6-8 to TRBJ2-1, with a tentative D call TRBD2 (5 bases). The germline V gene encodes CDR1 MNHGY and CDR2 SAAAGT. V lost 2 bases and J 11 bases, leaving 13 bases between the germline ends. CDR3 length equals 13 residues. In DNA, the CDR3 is TGTGCCAGCAGTTACCTCGGGGATGACCAGCAGTTCTTC. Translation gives CASSYLGDDQQFF.

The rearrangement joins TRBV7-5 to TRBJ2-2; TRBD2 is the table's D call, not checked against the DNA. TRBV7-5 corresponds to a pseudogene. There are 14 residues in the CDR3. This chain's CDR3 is CASSLFLNTGELFF. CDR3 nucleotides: TGTGCCAGCAGCCTTTTTCTGAACACCGGGGAGCTGTTTTTT.

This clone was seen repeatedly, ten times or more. CDR3 loop: CASSPSWGAASTDTQYF. The CDR3 bases are TGTGCCAGCAGCCCCTCCTGGGGGGCCGCTAGCACAGATACGCAGTATTTT. V usage is TRBV11-3 and J usage is TRBJ2-3; D possibly matches TRBD1 or TRBD2 (6 bases each). V was pared by 5 bases and J by 0 bases, with 18 bases between. The CDR3 spans 17 residues. Per the germline V gene, CDR1 is SGHNT and CDR2 is YENEEA.

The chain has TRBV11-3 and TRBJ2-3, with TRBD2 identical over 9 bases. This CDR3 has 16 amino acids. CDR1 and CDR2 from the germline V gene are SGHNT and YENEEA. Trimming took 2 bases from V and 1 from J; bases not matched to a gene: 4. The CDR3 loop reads CASSLNGGGGTDTQYF. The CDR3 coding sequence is TGTGCCAGCAGCTTAAACGGCGGGGGGGGCACAGATACGCAGTATTTT. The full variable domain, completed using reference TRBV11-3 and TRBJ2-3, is EAGVVQSPRYKIIEKKQPVAFWCNPISGHNTLYWYLQNLGQGPELLIRYENEEAVDDSQLPKDRFSAERLKGVDSTLKIQPAELGDSAVYLCASSLNGGGGTDTQYFGPGTRLTVL.

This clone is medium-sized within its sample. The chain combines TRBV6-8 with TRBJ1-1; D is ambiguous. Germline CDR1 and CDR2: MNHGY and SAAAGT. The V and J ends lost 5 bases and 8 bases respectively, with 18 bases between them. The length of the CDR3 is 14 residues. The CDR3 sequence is CASSEVEWMTEAFF. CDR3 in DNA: TGTGCCAGCAGTGAGGTAGAGTGGATGACGGAAGCTTTCTTT.

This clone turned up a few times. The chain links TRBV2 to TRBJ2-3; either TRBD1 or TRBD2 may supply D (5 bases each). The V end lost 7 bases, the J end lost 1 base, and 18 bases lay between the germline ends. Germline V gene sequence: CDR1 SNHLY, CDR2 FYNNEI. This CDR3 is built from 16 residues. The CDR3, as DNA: TGTGCCAGCACCCGAGCTGGGCAGGGAGGCACAGATACGCAGTATTTT. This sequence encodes CASTRAGQGGTDTQYF.

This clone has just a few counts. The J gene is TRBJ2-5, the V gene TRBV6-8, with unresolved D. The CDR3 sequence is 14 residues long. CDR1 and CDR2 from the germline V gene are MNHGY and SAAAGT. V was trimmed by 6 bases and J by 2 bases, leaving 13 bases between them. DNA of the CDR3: TGTGCCAGCAGCCAAGGGTCGGCACAAGAGACCCAGTACTTC. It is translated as CASSQGSAQETQYF.

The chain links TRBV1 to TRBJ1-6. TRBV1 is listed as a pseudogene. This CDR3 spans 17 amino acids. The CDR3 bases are TGCGCCAGCAGCCAAGCGGAGTTAAGCTCCTATAATTCACCCCTCCACTTT. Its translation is CASSQAELSSYNSPLHF.

The CDR3 sequence: CASTDGGSSYNEQFF. In DNA, the CDR3 is TGTGCCAGCACCGACGGGGGAAGCTCCTACAATGAGCAGTTCTTC. This chain connects TRBV28 to TRBJ2-1; D perhaps matches TRBD2 (6 bases). CDR3 length equals 15 residues. Germline CDR1 is MDHEN and CDR2 is SYDVKM. Deletions cut 7 bases from V and 0 bases from J, with 13 bases between.

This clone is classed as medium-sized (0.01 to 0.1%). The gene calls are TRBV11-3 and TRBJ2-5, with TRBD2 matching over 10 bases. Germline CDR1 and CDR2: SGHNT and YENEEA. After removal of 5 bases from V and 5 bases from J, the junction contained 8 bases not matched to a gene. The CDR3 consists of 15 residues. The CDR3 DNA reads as TGTGCCAGCAGCCCAGGAGCGGGGGGGCTGGAGACCCAGTACTTC. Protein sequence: CASSPGAGGLETQYF. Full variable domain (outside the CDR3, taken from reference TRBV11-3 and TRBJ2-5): EAGVVQSPRYKIIEKKQPVAFWCNPISGHNTLYWYLQNLGQGPELLIRYENEEAVDDSQLPKDRFSAERLKGVDSTLKIQPAELGDSAVYLCASSPGAGGLETQYFGPGTRLLVL.

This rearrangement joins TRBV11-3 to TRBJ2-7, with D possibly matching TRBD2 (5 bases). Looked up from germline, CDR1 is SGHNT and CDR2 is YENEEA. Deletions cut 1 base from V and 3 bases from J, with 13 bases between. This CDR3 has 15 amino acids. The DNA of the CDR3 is TGTGCCAGCAGCTTAGTCGTGACTATTTACTACGAGCAGTACTTC. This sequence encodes CASSLVVTIYYEQYF.

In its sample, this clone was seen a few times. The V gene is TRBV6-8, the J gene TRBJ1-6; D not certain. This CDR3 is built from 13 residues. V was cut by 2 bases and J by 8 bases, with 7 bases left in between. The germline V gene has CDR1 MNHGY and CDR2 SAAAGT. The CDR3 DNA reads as TGTGCCAGCAGTTACAGCTCGGATTCACCCCTCCACTTT. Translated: CASSYSSDSPLHF.

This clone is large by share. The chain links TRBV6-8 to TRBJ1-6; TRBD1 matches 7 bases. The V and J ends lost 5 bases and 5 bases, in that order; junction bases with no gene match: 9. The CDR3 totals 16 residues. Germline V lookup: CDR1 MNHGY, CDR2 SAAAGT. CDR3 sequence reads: CASSPTGGTDNSPLHF. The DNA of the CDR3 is TGTGCCAGCAGTCCCACGGGGGGGACAGATAATTCACCCCTCCACTTT.